Following are 3 T cell receptor beta chains from one sample sequenced in a study of human T cells and chemical hapten exposure. Each CDR3 protein gets one entry after TCRdb re-called the RACE reads with MiXCR. Among more than 300,000 distinct CDR3 sequences, 4.5% to 6% were seen once, and the ten largest hold approximately 2.8%. Time point described: pre-sensitization, week 0. Treatment of the sample: therapeutic diphenylcyclopropenone sensitization with weekly scalp DPC. The specimen was whole blood, collected in connection with sensitization to the hapten diphenylcyclopropenone (DPC). Source of these receptors: a woman between 45 and 60 years old with alopecia areata. Some clones in this sample may be carry-over from other donors' samples.

The chain carries TRBV7-9 and TRBJ1-3, with D unclear. Germline V gene lookup returns CDR1 SEHNR and CDR2 FQNEAQ (reference sequence). The CDR3 extends over 14 amino acids. The V gene lost 2 bases and the J gene lost 5 bases, with 10 bases spanning the gap. CDR3 sequence: CASSLLTDRNTIYF. DNA of the CDR3: TGTGCCAGCAGCTTACTCACAGATAGAAACACCATATATTTT.

The chain employs TRBV12-3 or TRBV12-4 and TRBJ1-4; D perhaps matches TRBD1 (6 bases). Trimming left V 3 bases short and J 5 bases short, with 13 bases between. The CDR3 is 15 amino acids. The CDR3 DNA sequence: TGTGCCAGCAGTTTTTTTGGACAGCAGAATGAAAAACTGTTTTTT. It is translated as CASSFFGQQNEKLFF.

This clonotype was seen ten or more times. The chain employs TRBV29-1 and TRBJ2-5, with D tentatively TRBD2 (7 bases). Per the germline V gene, CDR1 is SQVTM and CDR2 is ANQGSEA. The CDR3 is made up of 12 amino acids. The V end was cut by 4 bases, the J end by 6 bases, with 12 bases between. CDR3 sequence (DNA): TGCAGCGTTGGAGGGGGGGAAAAGACCCAGTACTTC. Translated, it gives CSVGGGEKTQYF.